Listed below are T cell receptor beta chains from one sample, sequenced in a study of T cell responses to AZD1222 COVID-19 vaccine. Sequencing was performed with immunoSEQ multiplex PCR; in TCRdb, only in-frame clones are kept and a portion is missing. The profile shows 150,000 to 200,000 clones, about 94% of them singletons. This specimen was peripheral blood, taken on day 0 of AZD1222 vaccination. The receptors were gathered from an adult in good health. CDR3s include the opening cysteine and the closing phenylalanine or tryptophan. D genes are given only for firm matches. The size entry is marked missing in some rows and otherwise reads once, few, many or a size class.

j_call,v_call,clone_size,d_call,cdr3_aa,cdr3_nt
TRBJ1-5,TRBV11-3,once,.,CASSLVMFYSNQPQHF,TGTGCCAGCAGCTTAGTCATGTTTTATAGCAATCAGCCCCAGCATTTT
TRBJ2-5,TRBV11-2,.,TRBD2,CASSQRTSGSETQYF,TGTGCCAGCAGCCAAAGGACTAGCGGGTCGGAGACCCAGTACTTC
TRBJ2-7,TRBV9,.,.,CASSVGDGPTYEQYF,TGTGCCAGCAGCGTAGGGGACGGACCGACCTACGAGCAGTACTTC
TRBJ2-1,TRBV15,.,.,CATSPLLGAYNEQFF,TGTGCCACCAGCCCCCTTTTGGGGGCCTACAATGAGCAGTTCTTC
TRBJ2-2,TRBV6-5,.,TRBD1,CASRRDRRNTGELFF,TGTGCCAGCAGGCGGGACAGGAGGAACACCGGGGAGCTGTTTTTT
TRBJ1-2,TRBV21-1,.,.,CASSKVAPEGSGYTF,TGTGCCAGCAGCAAAGTCGCCCCCGAAGGCTCTGGCTACACCTTC
TRBJ1-6,TRBV20-1,.,.,CSASTGTVNSPLHF,TGCAGTGCTAGTACGGGGACCGTAAATTCACCCCTCCACTTT
TRBJ2-7,TRBV11-2,.,.,CASSPLTSYEQYF,TGTGCCAGCAGCCCCCTCACATCCTACGAGCAGTACTTC
TRBJ1-2,TRBV6-6,.,.,CASSRTRTDLSIYGYTF,TGTGCCAGCAGTCGAACAAGGACGGATCTCTCTATCTATGGCTACACCTTC
TRBJ1-2,TRBV29-1,.,.,CSGLLRGGYTF,TGCAGCGGCCTGTTGAGGGGTGGCTACACCTTC
TRBJ1-2,TRBV6-1,.,TRBD1,CASSEVGQGFYGYTF,TGTGCCAGCAGTGAAGTAGGACAGGGCTTCTATGGCTACACCTTC
TRBJ1-1,TRBV28,.,.,CASRDQAGTEAFF,TGTGCCAGCAGAGACCAGGCGGGGACTGAAGCTTTCTTT
TRBJ2-3,TRBV6-5,.,TRBD1,CASSRTGGSTDTQYF,TGTGCCAGCAGCAGGACAGGGGGTAGTACAGATACGCAGTATTTT
TRBJ2-1,TRBV15,.,TRBD1,CATSRVGTAYNEQFF,TGTGCCACCAGCAGAGTGGGGACAGCCTACAATGAGCAGTTCTTC
TRBJ2-7,TRBV28,once,TRBD1,CASRSAGGYEQYF,TGTGCCAGCAGGTCAGCAGGGGGCTACGAGCAGTACTTC
TRBJ2-7,TRBV6-5,.,.,CASSRDGPYEQYF,TGTGCCAGCAGTCGGGACGGACCCTACGAGCAGTACTTC
TRBJ2-1,TRBV19,.,TRBD2,CASSAGLAAGQFF,TGTGCCAGTAGTGCGGGACTAGCGGCCGGGCAGTTCTTC
TRBJ2-1,TRBV29-1,.,TRBD2,CSVAGVSFF,TGCAGCGTAGCGGGAGTATCGTTCTTC
TRBJ2-2,TRBV4-3,.,TRBD2,CASKARVAGDPTGELFF,TGCGCCAGCAAAGCACGGGTAGCGGGAGACCCCACCGGGGAGCTGTTTTTT
TRBJ1-6,TRBV28,.,TRBD1,CASSRTGEWSPLHF,TGTGCCAGCAGCCGGACAGGGGAGTGGTCACCCCTCCACTTT
TRBJ2-3,TRBV19,.,TRBD2,CASSMEAQRPAGVAVDTQYF,TGTGCCAGTAGTATGGAAGCCCAACGTCCAGCGGGAGTTGCTGTAGATACGCAGTATTTT
TRBJ2-1,TRBV29-1,.,.,CSVGPNGASYNEQFF,TGCAGCGTTGGACCCAACGGAGCGTCCTACAATGAGCAGTTCTTC
TRBJ1-1,TRBV30,.,.,CANGGVDTEAFF,TGTGCGAACGGGGGGGTTGACACTGAAGCTTTCTTT
TRBJ2-7,TRBV10-3,.,TRBD1,CAISPGTGTYEQYF,TGTGCCATCAGTCCAGGGACAGGGACCTACGAGCAGTACTTC
TRBJ1-2,TRBV5-6,once,.,CASSLSRGDGYTF,TGTGCCAGCAGCTTGAGTCGTGGAGATGGCTACACCTTC